Listed below are T cell receptor beta chains from one sample, sequenced in a study of human T cells and chemical hapten exposure. From the RACE reads, TCRdb called clonotypes with MiXCR, one entry per CDR3 protein. The sample lists 250,000 or so distinct CDR3 sequences, just under 8% occurring once. Sequenced material: whole blood, taken in connection with sensitization to the hapten diphenylcyclopropenone (DPC). The source of these receptors is a man between 18 and 29 years old with alopecia areata. Some clones in this sample may be carry-over from other donors' samples. Each CDR3 is given with its conserved first and last residue.

j_call: TRBJ2-5; v_call: TRBV12-3/TRBV12-4; cdr3_aa: CASSLGARDNGDETQYF
j_call: TRBJ2-3; v_call: TRBV10-3; cdr3_aa: CAISRDRVTDTQYF
j_call: TRBJ1-5; v_call: TRBV19; cdr3_aa: CASSMGDRYQPQHF
j_call: TRBJ1-5; v_call: TRBV5-6; cdr3_aa: CASSQLTDGGGNQPQHF
j_call: TRBJ2-5; v_call: TRBV7-7; cdr3_aa: CASSLGPRGETQYF
j_call: TRBJ1-1; v_call: TRBV20-1; cdr3_aa: CSAGDPSTEAFF
j_call: TRBJ2-3; v_call: TRBV7-9; cdr3_aa: CASSLAPADSTDTQYF
j_call: TRBJ1-4; v_call: TRBV4-1; cdr3_aa: CASSQVRTTNEKLFF
j_call: TRBJ2-7; v_call: TRBV10-3; cdr3_aa: CAIRALGQTPEQYF
j_call: TRBJ2-5; v_call: TRBV28; cdr3_aa: CASKGVLRETQYF
j_call: TRBJ2-7; v_call: TRBV4-1; cdr3_aa: CASSHGTSGDYEQYF
j_call: TRBJ1-1; v_call: TRBV6-2/TRBV6-3; cdr3_aa: CASSWGRPGRTEAFF
j_call: TRBJ2-2; v_call: TRBV12-5; cdr3_aa: CASGFGSGELFF
j_call: TRBJ2-3; v_call: TRBV2; cdr3_aa: CASQGEPSTDTQYF
j_call: TRBJ2-7; v_call: TRBV4-1; cdr3_aa: CASSQDSPPLRGHYEQYF
j_call: TRBJ1-3; v_call: TRBV29-1; cdr3_aa: CSVDGQGGSGNTIYF
j_call: TRBJ1-5; v_call: TRBV27; cdr3_aa: CASAARDSNQPQHF
j_call: TRBJ1-6; v_call: TRBV12-5; cdr3_aa: CASGLIFSTGTSSPLHF
j_call: TRBJ1-2; v_call: TRBV6-2/TRBV6-3; cdr3_aa: CASRYARDTDGYTF
j_call: TRBJ1-2; v_call: TRBV7-9; cdr3_aa: CASSLAPQGANYGYTF
j_call: TRBJ2-5; v_call: TRBV7-2; cdr3_aa: CASTSLFRLQETQYF
j_call: TRBJ2-5; v_call: TRBV4-1; cdr3_aa: CASSQEATLVGETQYF
j_call: TRBJ1-5; v_call: TRBV9; cdr3_aa: CASSFDATVDQPQHF
j_call: TRBJ2-1; v_call: TRBV14; cdr3_aa: CASSHAGGFGNEQFF
j_call: TRBJ1-5; v_call: TRBV20-1; cdr3_aa: CSTRELTGGNQPQHF
j_call: TRBJ2-1; v_call: TRBV7-9; cdr3_aa: CASSLLLAGFYNEQFF
j_call: TRBJ2-1; v_call: TRBV7-9; cdr3_aa: CASSSTSGGGNEQFF